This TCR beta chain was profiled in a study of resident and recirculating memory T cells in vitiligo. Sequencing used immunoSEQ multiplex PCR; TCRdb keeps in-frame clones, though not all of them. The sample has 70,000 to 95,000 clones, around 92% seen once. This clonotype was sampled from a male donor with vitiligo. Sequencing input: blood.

The CDR3 here is CASSESLAGYNEQFF. The CDR3 nucleotides read TGTGCCAGCAGTGAATCGCTAGCGGGGTACAATGAGCAGTTCTTC. The genes are TRBV25-1 and TRBJ2-1, with 9 bases that match TRBD2. The germline V gene encodes CDR1 MGHDK and CDR2 SYGVNS. CDR3 size: 15 residues. Trimming cost V 1 base and J 4 bases; bases outside gene matches: 2.